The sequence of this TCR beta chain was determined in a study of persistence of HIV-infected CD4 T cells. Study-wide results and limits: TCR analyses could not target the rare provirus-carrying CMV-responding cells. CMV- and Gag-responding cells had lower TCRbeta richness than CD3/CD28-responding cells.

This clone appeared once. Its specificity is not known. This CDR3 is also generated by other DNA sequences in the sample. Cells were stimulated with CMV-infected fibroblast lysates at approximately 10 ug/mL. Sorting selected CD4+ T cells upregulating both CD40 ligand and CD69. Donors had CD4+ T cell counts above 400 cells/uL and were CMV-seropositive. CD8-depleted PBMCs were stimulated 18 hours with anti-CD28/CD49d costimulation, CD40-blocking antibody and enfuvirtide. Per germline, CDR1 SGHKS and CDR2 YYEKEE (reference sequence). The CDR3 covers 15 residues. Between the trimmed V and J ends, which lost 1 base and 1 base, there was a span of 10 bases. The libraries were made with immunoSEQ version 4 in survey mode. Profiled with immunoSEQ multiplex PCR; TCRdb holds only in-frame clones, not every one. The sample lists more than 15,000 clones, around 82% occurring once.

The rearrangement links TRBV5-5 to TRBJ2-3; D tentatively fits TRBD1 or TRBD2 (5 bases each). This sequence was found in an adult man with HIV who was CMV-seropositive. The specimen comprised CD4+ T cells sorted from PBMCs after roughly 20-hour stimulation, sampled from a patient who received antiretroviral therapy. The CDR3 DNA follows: TGTGCCAGCAGCTTGAGGGACCGACGCACAGATACGCAGTATTTT. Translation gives CASSLRDRRTDTQYF. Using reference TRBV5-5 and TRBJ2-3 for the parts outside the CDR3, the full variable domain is DAGVTQSPTHLIKTRGQQVTLRCSPISGHKSVSWYQQVLGQGPQFIFQYYEKEERGRGNFPDRFSARQFPNYSSELNVNALLLGDSALYLCASSLRDRRTDTQYFGPGTRLTVL.